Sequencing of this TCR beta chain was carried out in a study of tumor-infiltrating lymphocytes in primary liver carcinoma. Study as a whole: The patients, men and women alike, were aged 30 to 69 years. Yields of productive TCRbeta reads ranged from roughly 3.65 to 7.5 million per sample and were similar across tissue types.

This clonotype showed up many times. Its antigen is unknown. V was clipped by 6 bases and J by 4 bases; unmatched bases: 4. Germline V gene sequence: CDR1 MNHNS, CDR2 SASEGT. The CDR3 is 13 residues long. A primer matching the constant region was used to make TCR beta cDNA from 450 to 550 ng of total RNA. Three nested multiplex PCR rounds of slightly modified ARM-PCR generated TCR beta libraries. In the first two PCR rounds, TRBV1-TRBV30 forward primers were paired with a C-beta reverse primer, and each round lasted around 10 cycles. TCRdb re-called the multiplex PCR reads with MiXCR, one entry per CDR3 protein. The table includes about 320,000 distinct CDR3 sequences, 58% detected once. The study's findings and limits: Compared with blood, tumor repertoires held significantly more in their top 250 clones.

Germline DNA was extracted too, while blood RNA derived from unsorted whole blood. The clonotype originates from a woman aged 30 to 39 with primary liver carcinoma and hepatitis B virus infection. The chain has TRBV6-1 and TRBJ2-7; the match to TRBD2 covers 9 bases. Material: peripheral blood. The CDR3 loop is CASSQREVYEQYF. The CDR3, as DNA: TGTGCCAGCAGCCAGCGGGAGGTGTACGAGCAGTACTTC.